These 27 T cell receptor beta chains originate from one sample sequenced in a study of blood T cell repertoires in COVID-19. Profiled with immunoSEQ multiplex PCR; TCRdb holds only in-frame clones, not every one. The sample contains 350,000 to 450,000 clones, roughly 90% of which appear only once. Material for sequencing was peripheral blood. Receptor source: a man aged 35 to 55 with acute or convalescent COVID-19.

A few counts support this clone. V is TRBV15 and J is TRBJ2-1; D perhaps matches TRBD1 (5 bases). Trimming shortened V by 0 bases and J by 9 bases, and 18 bases separated the two germline ends. This CDR3 is 16 amino acids long. The germline CDR1 and CDR2 sequences are LNHNV and YYDKDF (reference sequence). Written as DNA, the CDR3 is TGTGCCACCAGCAGAGATCTAGGCAGGGAATGGAGTGAGCAGTTCTTC. Residues: CATSRDLGREWSEQFF.

The J gene is TRBJ1-4, the V gene TRBV6-6; no firm D call. The CDR3 is made up of 12 amino acids. V shed 5 bases and J shed 8 bases, with 9 bases lying between them. Germline lookup yields CDR1 MNHNY and CDR2 SVGAGI (reference sequence). CDR3 sequence reads: CASSRTEEKLFF. The CDR3 DNA is TGTGCCAGCAGTCGGACGGAGGAAAAACTGTTTTTT.

This chain links TRBV2 with TRBJ1-5; D uncertain. There are 16 residues in the CDR3. Germline lookup yields CDR1 SNHLY and CDR2 FYNNEI. Trimming removed 0 bases at V and 7 bases at J, with 16 bases between. The DNA for the CDR3 is TGTGCCAGCAGTGAAGCATCCGGGGTCTGGGAACAGCCCCAGCATTTT. Translated, it gives CASSEASGVWEQPQHF.

V and J are TRBV9 and TRBJ1-5, with D possibly TRBD1 on 5 matching bases. Trimming left V 3 bases short and J 0 bases short, with 10 bases between. The CDR3 totals 15 residues. Germline CDR1 and CDR2: SGDLS and YYNGEE. In nucleotides, the CDR3 is TGTGCCAGCAGCGCCCAGGGTTATAGCAATCAGCCCCAGCATTTT. This codes for CASSAQGYSNQPQHF.

This clone was seen a single time. This CDR3 reads CASSPPGQVRGYTF. The CDR3 coding sequence is TGTGCCAGCTCACCGCCGGGACAGGTGCGTGGCTACACCTTC. The genes are TRBV18 and TRBJ1-2; 8 bases line up with TRBD1. The CDR3 runs to 14 residues. The junction had 7 bases not matched to a gene; V was cut back by 3 bases and J by 7 bases. CDR1 and CDR2 from the germline V gene are KGHSH and LQKENI.

This chain links TRBV3-1 (or the pseudogene TRBV3-2) with TRBJ2-5; possibly TRBD1 for D (6 bases). This CDR3 comprises 16 residues. The V end lost 4 bases, the J end lost 3 bases, and 18 bases lay between the germline ends. CDR1 is LGHDT, CDR2 YNNKEL, per germline (reference sequence). The CDR3 bases are TGTGCCAGCAGCCTCACACCGGGACACAGGAAAGAGACCCAGTACTTC. This encodes CASSLTPGHRKETQYF.

On this clone: Other DNA sequences in the sample encode the same CDR3. J is TRBJ2-6 and V is TRBV5-1; D unresolved. Trimming took off 0 bases at V and 0 bases at J, with 4 bases between the two ends. The CDR3 is 15 residues long. Looked up from germline, CDR1 is SGHRS and CDR2 is YFSETQ. This chain's CDR3 is CASSLDSSGANVLTF. Written as DNA, the CDR3 is TGCGCCAGCAGCTTGGACAGCTCTGGGGCCAACGTCCTGACTTTC.

This clone was picked up a small number of times. V gene TRBV7-9 combines with J gene TRBJ1-1, with a weak D call TRBD1 (5 bases). The CDR3 is made up of 12 amino acids. Germline loops: CDR1 SEHNR, CDR2 FQNEAQ (reference sequence). Trimming took 4 bases from V and 7 from J, leaving 10 bases between them. CDR3 in amino acids: CASSSVGDEAFF. In DNA form, the CDR3 reads TGTGCCAGCAGCTCAGTAGGGGATGAAGCTTTCTTT. Complete variable domain (other parts from reference TRBV7-9 and TRBJ1-1): DTGVSQNPRHKITKRGQNVTFRCDPISEHNRLYWYRQTLGQGPEFLTYFQNEAQLEKSRLLSDRFSAERPKGSFSTLEIQRTEQGDSAMYLCASSSVGDEAFFGQGTRLTVV.

This rearrangement joins TRBV28 to TRBJ2-1; 10 bases are shared with TRBD2. With V trimmed by 1 base and J by 8 bases, 5 bases remained unmatched. The germline V gene has CDR1 MDHEN and CDR2 SYDVKM. The CDR3 spans 15 residues. CDR3 amino acids: CASSLYGLAGDEQFF. The DNA for the CDR3 is TGTGCCAGCAGTTTATACGGGCTAGCGGGAGATGAGCAGTTCTTC.

The chain has TRBV4-1 and TRBJ2-1; the D gene is possibly TRBD2 (7 bases). Germline V gene lookup returns CDR1 MGHRA and CDR2 YSYEKL. CDR3 length equals 14 residues. The V end lost 5 bases, the J end lost 7 bases, and 15 bases lay between the germline ends. The CDR3 sequence: CASSDKGGVNEQFF. DNA of the CDR3: TGCGCCAGCAGCGATAAAGGGGGGGTTAATGAGCAGTTCTTC.

The chain carries TRBV15 and TRBJ1-2; perhaps TRBD1 as D (6 bases). In germline, CDR1 is LNHNV, CDR2 YYDKDF (reference sequence). The CDR3 loop spans 18 amino acids. The V and J ends lost 5 bases and 3 bases respectively, with 25 bases between them. The CDR3 reads CATSRLPGHKFEDYGYTF. The CDR3 nucleotides read TGTGCCACCAGCCGACTGCCGGGACACAAATTTGAGGACTATGGCTACACCTTC.

CDR3 coding DNA: TGCGCCAGCAGCTTGGAGGGACAGCCTGTAAGTGAAGCTTTCTTT. Its translation: CASSLEGQPVSEAFF. The chain is built from TRBV5-1 and TRBJ1-1; 7 nucleotides match TRBD1. Per germline, CDR1 SGHRS and CDR2 YFSETQ. The CDR3 runs to 15 residues. V trimming: 0 bases; J trimming: 7 bases; junction bases outside the gene matches: 9.

The V gene is TRBV6-2 or TRBV6-3, the J gene TRBJ2-7, with a weak D call TRBD1 (5 bases). From germline, CDR1 is MNHEY and CDR2 SVGEGT. V was trimmed by 2 bases and J by 6 bases, leaving 11 bases between them. The CDR3 loop spans 13 amino acids. The CDR3 DNA reads TGTGCCAGCAGTTACAGCAGGGCGGCCGAGCAGTACTTC. Protein product: CASSYSRAAEQYF.

The chain recombines TRBV29-1 with TRBJ1-1; D is perhaps TRBD1 (5 bases). The CDR3 covers 13 residues. Germline assignment: CDR1 SQVTM and CDR2 ANQGSEA. The V gene lost 7 bases and the J gene lost 5 bases, with 17 bases spanning the gap. The CDR3 here is CSAAVGGTTEAFF. CDR3 nucleotides: TGCAGCGCCGCCGTCGGGGGGACGACTGAAGCTTTCTTT.

The chain employs TRBV27 and TRBJ2-5; TRBD2 matches 7 bases. J lost 4 bases, V lost 3 bases, and 5 bases had no gene match. Per germline, CDR1 MNHEY and CDR2 SMNVEV (reference sequence). This CDR3 region has 14 residues. The CDR3, as DNA: TGTGCCAGCAGTTTCAATAGCGGGCTAGAGACCCAGTACTTC. The encoded protein is CASSFNSGLETQYF.

This clone was found a few times. The rearrangement links TRBV6-6 to TRBJ2-7; D call uncertain. V was pared by 6 bases and J by 5 bases, with 11 bases between. Germline V gene data show CDR1 as MNHNY and CDR2 as SVGAGI (reference sequence). CDR3 size: 12 residues. CDR3 DNA: TGTGCCAGCAGCGAGGCCTCGAACGAGCAGTACTTC. Translated: CASSEASNEQYF.

This chain uses TRBV11-2 with TRBJ2-1; possibly TRBD1 for D (5 bases). The CDR3 contains 16 residues. CDR1 and CDR2 from the germline V gene are SGHAT and FQNNGV. V lost 0 bases, J lost 4 bases, and 13 bases lay in between. The CDR3 region has the DNA TGTGCCAGCAGCTTAGAGGCAGGGCGGTATTACAATGAGCAGTTCTTC. Residues: CASSLEAGRYYNEQFF.

The chain uses TRBV6-1 and TRBJ1-2; TRBD1 matches 7 bases. The germline V gene encodes CDR1 MNHNS and CDR2 SASEGT. This CDR3 has 16 amino acids. V was pared by 4 bases and J by 4 bases, with 12 bases of the junction left unmatched. CDR3: CASSGWGRGSSYGYTF. As DNA, the CDR3 is TGTGCCAGCAGTGGTTGGGGCAGGGGGTCCAGCTATGGCTACACCTTC.

This clone was detected only a few times. CDR3: CASSSTGKGDNQPQHF. DNA of the CDR3: TGTGCCAGCAGTTCCACAGGGAAAGGTGACAATCAGCCCCAGCATTTT. The chain recombines TRBV7-9 with TRBJ1-5, with a weak D call TRBD1 (6 bases). This CDR3 comprises 16 residues. Per the germline V gene, CDR1 is SEHNR and CDR2 is FQNEAQ (reference sequence). Between the trimmed V and J ends, which lost 6 bases and 3 bases, there was a span of 18 bases.

This clone was seen a handful of times. The gene calls are TRBV9 and TRBJ2-1; D not resolved. Trimming stripped 1 base from V and 7 bases from J, with 6 bases between. The CDR3 runs 12 residues. Germline V CDR1 and CDR2: SGDLS, YYNGEE. The CDR3: CASSVTLNEQFF. As DNA, the CDR3 is TGTGCCAGCAGCGTAACGCTAAATGAGCAGTTCTTC.

The chain uses TRBV6-6 and TRBJ1-5; possibly TRBD1 for D (5 bases). CDR1 MNHNY and CDR2 SVGAGI come from the germline V gene (reference sequence). The CDR3 consists of 14 residues. Trimming removed 2 bases at V and 6 bases at J, with 11 bases between. The DNA for the CDR3 is TGTGCCAGCAGTTACGTCAGGGTCGGTCAGCCCCAGCATTTT. As protein: CASSYVRVGQPQHF.

This sequence joins TRBV5-1 and TRBJ2-1; 7 bases match TRBD1. The V and J ends lost 5 bases and 6 bases, in that order; junction bases with no gene match: 17. The V gene's germline CDR1 is SGHRS and CDR2 YFSETQ. The CDR3 covers 17 residues. CDR3 bases: TGCGCCAGCAGTCTATCATACAGGGGAAATACAGTCAATGAGCAGTTCTTC. It encodes CASSLSYRGNTVNEQFF.

This clone was seen a few times. This chain connects TRBV3-1 (or the pseudogene TRBV3-2) to TRBJ1-5; tentative D call: TRBD1 (5 bases). The length of the CDR3 is 15 residues. The V end lost 0 bases, the J end lost 6 bases, and 12 bases lay between the germline ends. CDR1 is LGHDT and CDR2 is YNNKEL in the germline V gene (reference sequence). The CDR3 loop is CASSQDVSGGQPQHF. The DNA for the CDR3 is TGTGCCAGCAGCCAAGATGTTTCCGGGGGTCAGCCCCAGCATTTT.

In nucleotides, the CDR3 is TGTGCCAGCAGTGACATTGGTGGGACAGGAAACTTTAATGAAAAACTGTTTTTT. Translation gives CASSDIGGTGNFNEKLFF. The genes are TRBV6-1 and TRBJ1-4, with 8 bases that match TRBD1. CDR1 MNHNS and CDR2 SASEGT come from the germline V gene. The CDR3 has 18 amino acids. V lost 3 bases and J lost 4; bases outside the gene matches: 13.

V gene TRBV2 combines with J gene TRBJ1-5; D possibly corresponds to TRBD1 (6 bases). The CDR3 covers 16 residues. Trimming pared 7 bases from V and 2 bases from J, leaving 18 bases between. The germline V gene encodes CDR1 SNHLY and CDR2 FYNNEI. Here the CDR3 reads CASTPDSGAGNQPQHF. CDR3 DNA sequence: TGTGCCAGCACCCCAGACTCAGGGGCGGGCAATCAGCCCCAGCATTTT. Together with reference TRBV2 and TRBJ1-5, the CDR3 gives the full variable domain: EPEVTQTPSHQVTQMGQEVILRCVPISNHLYFYWYRQILGQKVEFLVSFYNNEISEKSEIFDDQFSVERPDGSNFTLKIRSTKLEDSAMYFCASTPDSGAGNQPQHFGDGTRLSIL.

The V and J genes are TRBV19 and TRBJ1-2; 8 bases line up with TRBD1. Per germline, CDR1 LNHDA and CDR2 SQIVND (reference sequence). The CDR3 is 14 residues long. V shed 7 bases and J 7 bases; nucleotides not matched to a gene: 11. The CDR3 DNA is TGTGCCAGTATTCCAAGAGGACAGGGTAGTGGCTACACCTTC. Translating it yields CASIPRGQGSGYTF. The full variable domain, completed using reference TRBV19 and TRBJ1-2, is DGGITQSPKYLFRKEGQNVTLSCEQNLNHDAMYWYRQDPGQGLRLIYYSQIVNDFQKGDIAEGYSVSREKKESFPLTVTSAQKNPTAFYLCASIPRGQGSGYTFGSGTRLTVV.

This clone occurred once. The V and J genes are TRBV6-4 and TRBJ2-1; 10 nucleotides agree with TRBD2. CDR1 is MRHNA, CDR2 SNTAGT, per germline. The CDR3 loop spans 14 amino acids. The V segment lost 7 bases and the J segment 7 bases; nucleotides outside the gene matches: 7. DNA for the CDR3: TGTGCCAGCAAAAAGCTAGCGGGAGCGAATGAGCAGTTCTTC. Translating gives CASKKLAGANEQFF.